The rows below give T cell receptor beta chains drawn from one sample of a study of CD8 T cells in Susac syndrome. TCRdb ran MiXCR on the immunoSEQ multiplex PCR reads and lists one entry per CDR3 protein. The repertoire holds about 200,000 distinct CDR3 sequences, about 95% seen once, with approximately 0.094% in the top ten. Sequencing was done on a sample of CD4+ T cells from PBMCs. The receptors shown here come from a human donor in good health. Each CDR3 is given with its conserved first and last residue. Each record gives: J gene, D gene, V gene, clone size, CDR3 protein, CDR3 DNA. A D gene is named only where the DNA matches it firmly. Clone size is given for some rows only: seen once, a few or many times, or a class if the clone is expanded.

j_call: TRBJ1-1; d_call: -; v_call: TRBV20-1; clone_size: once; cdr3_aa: CSARGGTGVEKAFF; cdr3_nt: TGCAGTGCTAGGGGTGGGACGGGAGTAGAAAAGGCTTTCTTT
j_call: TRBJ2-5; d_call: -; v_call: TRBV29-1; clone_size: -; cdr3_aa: CSVDGLKETQYF; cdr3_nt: TGCAGCGTTGATGGCCTAAAAGAGACCCAGTACTTC
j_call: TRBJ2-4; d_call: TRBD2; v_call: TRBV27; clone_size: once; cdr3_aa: CASRLAGRVDIQYF; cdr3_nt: TGTGCCAGCAGACTGGCGGGGAGGGTAGACATTCAGTACTTC
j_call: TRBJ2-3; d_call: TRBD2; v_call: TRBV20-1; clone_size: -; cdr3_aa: CSARDPQGGGSADTQYF; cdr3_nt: TGCAGTGCTAGAGATCCTCAAGGCGGGGGGTCGGCAGATACGCAGTATTTT
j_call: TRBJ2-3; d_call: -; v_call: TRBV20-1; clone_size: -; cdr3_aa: CSARDPTGVGNTQYF; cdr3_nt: TGCAGTGCTAGAGATCCGACGGGAGTTGGGAATACGCAGTATTTT
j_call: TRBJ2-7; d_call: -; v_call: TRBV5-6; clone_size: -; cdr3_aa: CASSWAGNYEQYF; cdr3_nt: TGTGCCAGCAGCTGGGCAGGGAATTACGAGCAGTACTTC
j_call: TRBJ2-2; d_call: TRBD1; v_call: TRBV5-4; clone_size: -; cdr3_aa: CASSWGDRDTGELFF; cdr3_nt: TGTGCCAGCAGCTGGGGGGACAGGGACACCGGGGAGCTGTTTTTT
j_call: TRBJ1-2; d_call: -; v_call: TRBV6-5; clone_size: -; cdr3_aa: CASTIDRTSNYGYTF; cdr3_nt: TGTGCCAGCACGATCGACAGGACGAGCAATTATGGCTACACCTTC
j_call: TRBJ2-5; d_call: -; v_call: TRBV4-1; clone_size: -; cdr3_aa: CASSQGRRDGRRETQYF; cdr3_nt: TGCGCCAGCAGCCAGGGGAGGCGGGACGGCAGACGAGAGACCCAGTACTTC
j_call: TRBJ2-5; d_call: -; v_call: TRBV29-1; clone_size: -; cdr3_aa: CSVGVLQETQYF; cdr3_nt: TGCAGCGTTGGAGTGTTACAAGAGACCCAGTACTTC
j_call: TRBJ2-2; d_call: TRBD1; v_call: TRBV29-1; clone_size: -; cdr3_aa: CSVRDRESTGELFF; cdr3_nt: TGCAGCGTTCGGGACAGGGAGTCCACCGGGGAGCTGTTTTTT
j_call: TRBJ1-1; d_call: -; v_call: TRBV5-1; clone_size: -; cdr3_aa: CASSSPPWIEAFF; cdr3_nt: TGCGCCAGCAGCTCGCCCCCCTGGATAGAGGCTTTCTTT
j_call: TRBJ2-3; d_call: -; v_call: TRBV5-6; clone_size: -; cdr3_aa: CASNYDRDTQYF; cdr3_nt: TGTGCCAGCAACTACGATCGAGATACGCAGTATTTT
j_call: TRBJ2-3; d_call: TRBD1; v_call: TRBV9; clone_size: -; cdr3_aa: CASSPRTGGSDTQYF; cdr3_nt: TGTGCCAGCAGCCCACGCACAGGGGGTTCGGATACGCAGTATTTT
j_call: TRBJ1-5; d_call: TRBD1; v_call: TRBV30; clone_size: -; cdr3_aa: CAWSVRQGNQPQHF; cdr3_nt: TGTGCCTGGAGTGTACGACAGGGGAATCAGCCCCAGCATTTT
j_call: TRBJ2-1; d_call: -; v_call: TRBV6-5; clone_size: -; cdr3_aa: CASTGNNEQFF; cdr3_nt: TGTGCCAGCACAGGGAACAATGAGCAGTTCTTC
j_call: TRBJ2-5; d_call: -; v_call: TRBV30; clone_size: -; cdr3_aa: CALASGHQETQYF; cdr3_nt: TGTGCCCTGGCATCGGGACATCAAGAGACCCAGTACTTC
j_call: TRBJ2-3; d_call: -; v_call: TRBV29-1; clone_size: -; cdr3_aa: CSVRTDTSTDTQYF; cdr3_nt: TGCAGCGTGCGGACAGACACTAGCACAGATACGCAGTATTTT
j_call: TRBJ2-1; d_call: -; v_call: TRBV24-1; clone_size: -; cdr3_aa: CATAGGRGEGYNEQFF; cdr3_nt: TGTGCCACCGCCGGTGGTAGGGGGGAGGGGTACAATGAGCAGTTCTTC
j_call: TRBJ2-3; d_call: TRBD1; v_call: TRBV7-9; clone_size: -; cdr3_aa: CASSSGQDGDTQYF; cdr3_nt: TGTGCCAGCAGCTCGGGACAGGATGGGGATACGCAGTATTTT